This T cell receptor beta chain appears in the sequencing data of a study of human T cells and chemical hapten exposure. The V end was cut by 2 bases, the J end by 4 bases, with 5 bases between. The CDR3 is 13 residues long. Germline values: CDR1 LGHDT, CDR2 YNNKEL (reference sequence). Unique molecular identifiers were linked by the library to individual cDNA molecules. TCRdb re-analysed the RACE reads in MiXCR, keeping a single row per CDR3 protein. This table has over 100,000 distinct CDR3 sequences, 9% to 9.5% appearing once. The time point: patch test 2, 6 weeks after DPC sensitization. The treatment is: therapeutic diphenylcyclopropenone sensitization with weekly scalp DPC.

The sequenced sample was whole blood, obtained in connection with sensitization to the hapten diphenylcyclopropenone (DPC). J is TRBJ2-2 and V is TRBV3-1; no reliable D call. The clonotype was recovered from a woman aged 40 to 50 with alopecia areata. Some clones in this sample may be carry-over from other donors' samples. This CDR3 reads CASSQRGTGELFF. For the CDR3, the DNA is TGTGCCAGCAGCCAAAGAGGCACCGGGGAGCTGTTTTTT.